This T cell receptor beta chain was documented in a study of blood T cells in healthy people across ages. V dropped 6 bases and J dropped 6; count of bases not matched to a gene: 11. The CDR3 runs to 15 residues. The V gene's germline CDR1 is MNHEY and CDR2 SVGAGI. Primed by a sample-barcoded 5' primer and a J-beta primer mix, a second PCR proceeded for about 6 to 12 cycles. Each CDR3 protein gets one entry after TCRdb re-called the 5' RACE reads with MiXCR. The profile covers 1.2 million to 1.5 million distinct CDR3 sequences, with around 59% appearing a single time and more than 6% taken by the ten largest.

The sequenced sample was blood. The gene calls are TRBV6-5 and TRBJ2-1; 7 nucleotides line up with TRBD1. The receptor was isolated from a man younger than 30 in good health. Here the CDR3 DNA reads TGTGCCAGCAGCTCACTCCGGGACAGTAGCAATGAGCAGTTCTTC. This translates into CASSSLRDSSNEQFF.